What follows are 24 T cell receptor beta chains derived from one specimen sequenced in a study of T cell changes during pregnancy in multiple sclerosis. Sequencing was performed with immunoSEQ multiplex PCR; in TCRdb, only in-frame clones are kept and a portion is missing. The sample gives tens of thousands of clones, more than 75% of which show up once; 5.5% to 6% is in the top ten. The sequences come from CD8+ T cells from peripheral blood mononuclear cells, collected after pregnancy. The receptor set was obtained from a female donor in good health, enrolled as a control in a pregnancy study.

This clone was seen just once. The gene calls are TRBV5-6 and TRBJ1-6, with 10 bases that match TRBD1. Germline V gene lookup returns CDR1 SGHDT and CDR2 YYEEEE. The length of the CDR3 is 15 residues. J was trimmed by 3 bases and V by 4 bases; bases with no gene match: 1. This CDR3 reads CASSRDRGYNSPLHF. CDR3 in DNA: TGTGCCAGCAGCCGGGACAGGGGCTATAATTCACCCCTCCACTTT.

The chain combines TRBV9 with TRBJ2-1, with TRBD2 matching 14 bases. Germline CDR1 SGDLS, CDR2 YYNGEE. The CDR3 spans 15 residues. Trimming cost V 1 base and J 7 bases; bases outside gene matches: 1. The CDR3 sequence is CASSVRLAGGNEQFF. CDR3 in DNA: TGTGCCAGCAGCGTAAGACTAGCGGGGGGGAATGAGCAGTTCTTC.

This chain links TRBV5-1 with TRBJ1-2, with D possibly TRBD1 on 6 matching bases. The V end lost 1 base, the J end lost 6 bases, and 10 bases lay between the germline ends. CDR3 length: 13 residues. CDR1 is SGHRS and CDR2 is YFSETQ in the germline V gene. The CDR3 sequence is CASSLRAGDGYTF. CDR3 nucleotide sequence: TGCGCCAGCAGCTTGCGGGCAGGGGATGGCTACACCTTC.

This clone came up once. The chain has TRBV9 and TRBJ2-3; possibly TRBD2 for D (5 bases). This CDR3 region has 16 residues. CDR1 is SGDLS, CDR2 YYNGEE, per germline. V was cut by 0 bases and J by 2 bases, with 13 bases left in between. The CDR3 nucleotides are TGTGCCAGCAGCGTAGATGAGGGCCACAACACAGATACGCAGTATTTT. Amino acid sequence: CASSVDEGHNTDTQYF. Filled out from reference TRBV9 and TRBJ2-3, the complete variable domain reads DSGVTQTPKHLITATGQRVTLRCSPRSGDLSVYWYQQSLDQGLQFLIQYYNGEERAKGNILERFSAQQFPDLHSELNLSSLELGDSALYFCASSVDEGHNTDTQYFGPGTRLTVL.

J is TRBJ2-5 and V is TRBV11-3; D perhaps matches TRBD1 (5 bases). V gave up 2 bases and J gave up 4 bases, with 14 bases separating them. CDR3 length: 15 residues. Germline V gene lookup returns CDR1 SGHNT and CDR2 YENEEA. The chain's CDR3 is CASSLRDGARETQYF. In DNA, the CDR3 is TGTGCCAGCAGCTTAAGGGATGGGGCAAGAGAGACCCAGTACTTC.

The CDR3 region is CASRKGDSTNYGYTF. In DNA form, the CDR3 reads TGTGCCAGTAGAAAGGGGGACAGCACTAACTATGGCTACACCTTC. The chain has TRBV19 and TRBJ1-2; 7 positions agree with TRBD1. J was trimmed by 0 bases and V by 6 bases; bases with no gene match: 7. Per the germline V gene, CDR1 is LNHDA and CDR2 is SQIVND (reference sequence). The CDR3 contains 15 residues.

This chain joins TRBV7-9 and TRBJ2-1; TRBD1 matches at 9 bases. The trim removed 4 bases at V and 7 bases at J, leaving 8 bases unmatched. The length of the CDR3 is 15 residues. CDR1 and CDR2 (germline): SEHNR, FQNEAQ (reference sequence). CDR3: CASSSSGTGRNEQFF. In nucleotides, the CDR3 is TGTGCCAGCAGCTCCTCCGGGACAGGGAGAAATGAGCAGTTCTTC.

This clone came up once. This chain uses TRBV27 with TRBJ1-4; 7 nucleotides line up with TRBD1. Germline CDR1 is MNHEY and CDR2 is SMNVEV (reference sequence). Trimming removed 10 bases from V and 4 bases from J; junction bases left unmatched: 6. This CDR3 is built from 13 residues. The CDR3 DNA sequence: TGTGCCACCCGCGGGACAGTTAATGAAAAACTGTTTTTT. Its translation: CATRGTVNEKLFF.

The V call is TRBV9, the J call TRBJ2-1, with 7 positions matching TRBD1. Trimming cost V 4 bases and J 3 bases; bases outside gene matches: 4. Germline CDR1 reads SGDLS; CDR2 reads YYNGEE. The CDR3 totals 14 residues. The CDR3 loop reads CASSSRTGYNEQFF. The DNA for the CDR3 is TGTGCCAGCAGCTCCCGGACAGGCTACAATGAGCAGTTCTTC.

This chain connects TRBV29-1 to TRBJ2-1, with D maybe TRBD2 (6 bases). CDR1 and CDR2 from the germline V gene are SQVTM and ANQGSEA. Trimming shortened V by 7 bases and J by 2 bases, and 12 bases separated the two germline ends. The CDR3 totals 13 residues. In DNA, the CDR3 is TGCAGCGGGGAGGACGGACCCTACAATGAGCAGTTCTTC. Protein product: CSGEDGPYNEQFF.

A note on this clone: Other DNA sequences in the sample encode the same CDR3. The V and J genes are TRBV30 and TRBJ1-1, with 8 bases that match TRBD1. The germline V gene encodes CDR1 GTSNPN and CDR2 SVGIG (reference sequence). V shed 3 bases and J 0 bases; nucleotides not matched to a gene: 0. The CDR3 runs 13 residues. The CDR3 DNA follows: TGTGCCTGGAGGGGACAGGTGAACACTGAAGCTTTCTTT. Residues: CAWRGQVNTEAFF.

V is TRBV6-4 and J is TRBJ1-2, with D possibly being TRBD1 (6 bases). Germline loops: CDR1 MRHNA, CDR2 SNTAGT. V lost 0 bases and J 4 bases, leaving 6 bases between the germline ends. The CDR3 consists of 13 residues. CDR3 sequence reads: CASSDSTGYGYTF. DNA for the CDR3: TGTGCCAGCAGTGACTCGACAGGCTATGGCTACACCTTC.

This chain uses TRBV19 with TRBJ2-5, with a weak D call TRBD1 (6 bases). Germline V gene sequence: CDR1 LNHDA, CDR2 SQIVND (reference sequence). The length of the CDR3 is 14 residues. Deletions cut 5 bases from V and 1 base from J, with 11 bases between. In nucleotides, the CDR3 is TGTGCCAGTAGTGGGGGCATCCGCCAAGAGACCCAGTACTTC. Translated, it gives CASSGGIRQETQYF.

J is TRBJ2-7 and V is TRBV4-1; D ambiguous. Germline CDR1 reads MGHRA; CDR2 reads YSYEKL. The ends were cut back, 0 bases at V and 3 bases at J, with 6 bases in the middle. The CDR3 has 13 residues. CDR3 nucleotides: TGCGCCAGCAGCCAAGATCGGGTCTACGAGCAGTACTTC. This translates into CASSQDRVYEQYF.

This sequence joins TRBV5-8 and TRBJ1-5, with 10 bases matching TRBD1. This CDR3 is built from 15 residues. The J segment lost 5 bases and the V segment lost 0 bases, leaving 2 bases of the junction unmatched. In germline, CDR1 is SGHTS, CDR2 YDEGEE. The CDR3 bases are TGTGCCAGCAGCTTGGAGGGACAGGGGTATCAGCCCCAGCATTTT. It codes for CASSLEGQGYQPQHF. Filled out from reference TRBV5-8 and TRBJ1-5, the complete variable domain reads EAGVTQSPTHLIKTRGQQATLRCSPISGHTSVYWYQQALGLGLQFLLWYDEGEERNRGNFPPRFSGRQFPNYSSELNVNALELEDSALYLCASSLEGQGYQPQHFGDGTRLSIL.

This clone was found a few times. Other DNA sequences in the sample encode the same CDR3. V usage is TRBV4-3 and J usage is TRBJ1-5; D is uncertain. V was clipped by 4 bases and J by 4 bases, with 14 bases between them. This CDR3 spans 15 amino acids. The V gene's germline CDR1 is LGHNA and CDR2 YSLEER. The CDR3 region has the DNA TGCGCCAGCAGCCGATCGAGAGGGAATAATCAGCCCCAGCATTTT. Residues: CASSRSRGNNQPQHF.

CDR3 amino acids: CASSTTGGYEQYF. The DNA of the CDR3 is TGTGCCAGCAGCACGACAGGGGGTTACGAGCAGTACTTC. The chain uses TRBV5-4 and TRBJ2-7; 9 bases fit TRBD1. The length of the CDR3 is 13 residues. J lost 4 bases, V lost 4 bases, and 3 bases had no gene match. Germline lookup yields CDR1 SGHNT and CDR2 YYREEE (reference sequence). The entire variable domain, with the rest obtained from reference TRBV5-4 and TRBJ2-7, is as follows: ETGVTQSPTHLIKTRGQQVTLRCSSQSGHNTVSWYQQALGQGPQFIFQYYREEENGRGNFPPRFSGLQFPNYSSELNVNALELDDSALYLCASSTTGGYEQYFGPGTRLTVT.

The chain joins TRBV4-3 to TRBJ2-2; possible D gene TRBD2, 6 bases. V dropped 0 bases and J dropped 6 bases, with 14 bases sitting between them. The CDR3 covers 16 residues. From germline, CDR1 is LGHNA and CDR2 YSLEER. CDR3 region: CASSQDRSWGAGELFF. The CDR3 nucleotides read TGCGCCAGCAGCCAAGATCGGTCCTGGGGGGCCGGGGAGCTGTTTTTT.

The chain recombines TRBV30 with TRBJ2-2; weak D call: TRBD1 (5 bases). The CDR3 is 13 residues long. CDR1 is GTSNPN and CDR2 is SVGIG in the germline V gene (reference sequence). With 0 bases removed from V and 6 bases from J, the gap between germline ends came to 8 bases. Written as DNA, the CDR3 is TGTGCCTGGAGTGTAGGGGCAGCCGGGGAGCTGTTTTTT. Its protein is CAWSVGAAGELFF. Together with reference TRBV30 and TRBJ2-2, the CDR3 gives the full variable domain: SQTIHQWPATLVQPVGSPLSLECTVEGTSNPNLYWYRQAAGRGLQLLFYSVGIGQISSEVPQNLSASRPQDRQFILSSKKLLLSDSGFYLCAWSVGAAGELFFGEGSRLTVL.

The rearrangement joins TRBV9 to TRBJ2-1; 7 bases map to TRBD1. The CDR3 loop spans 15 amino acids. J gave up 1 base and V 4 bases, and 5 bases lay outside the gene matches. Germline V lookup: CDR1 SGDLS, CDR2 YYNGEE. CDR3 amino acids: CASSKTTGSYNEQFF. The DNA for the CDR3 is TGTGCCAGCAGCAAAACGACAGGGTCCTACAATGAGCAGTTCTTC.

This clone turned up a few times. This chain links TRBV19 with TRBJ1-1, with 10 bases aligning to TRBD1. Trimming took 5 bases from V and 8 from J; bases not matched to a gene: 8. CDR1 is LNHDA, CDR2 SQIVND, per germline (reference sequence). The CDR3 loop spans 14 amino acids. The CDR3 DNA follows: TGTGCCAGTAGTGATCCGGGGACAGGGGTGGAAGCTTTCTTT. Residues: CASSDPGTGVEAFF.

V is TRBV6-5 and J is TRBJ1-5; weak D call: TRBD1 (6 bases). CDR3 length: 14 amino acids. Germline V gene sequence: CDR1 MNHEY, CDR2 SVGAGI. V was pared by 6 bases and J by 3 bases, with 12 bases between. The CDR3 here is CASSPTGINQPQHF. The CDR3 bases are TGTGCCAGCAGCCCCACAGGGATCAATCAGCCCCAGCATTTT.

The CDR3 is CASSLRGLNYGYTF. The CDR3 bases are TGTGCCAGCAGCCTCAGGGGGCTTAACTATGGCTACACCTTC. This sequence joins TRBV13 and TRBJ1-2; TRBD1 agrees at 8 bases. Germline CDR1 reads PRHDT; CDR2 reads FYEKMQ (reference sequence). This CDR3 has 14 amino acids. V lost 5 bases to trimming and J lost 1 base; unmatched junction nucleotides: 3.

The V gene is TRBV7-2, the J gene TRBJ2-2; TRBD2 matches 11 bases. This CDR3 has 15 residues. The V gene end was trimmed by 5 bases and the J gene end by 4 bases; junction bases not matched to a gene: 3. Germline CDR1 reads SGHTA; CDR2 reads FQGNSA. The CDR3 DNA reads TGTGCCAGCAGCCCCGGACTAGCGGGCACCGGGGAGCTGTTTTTT. Translating gives CASSPGLAGTGELFF.